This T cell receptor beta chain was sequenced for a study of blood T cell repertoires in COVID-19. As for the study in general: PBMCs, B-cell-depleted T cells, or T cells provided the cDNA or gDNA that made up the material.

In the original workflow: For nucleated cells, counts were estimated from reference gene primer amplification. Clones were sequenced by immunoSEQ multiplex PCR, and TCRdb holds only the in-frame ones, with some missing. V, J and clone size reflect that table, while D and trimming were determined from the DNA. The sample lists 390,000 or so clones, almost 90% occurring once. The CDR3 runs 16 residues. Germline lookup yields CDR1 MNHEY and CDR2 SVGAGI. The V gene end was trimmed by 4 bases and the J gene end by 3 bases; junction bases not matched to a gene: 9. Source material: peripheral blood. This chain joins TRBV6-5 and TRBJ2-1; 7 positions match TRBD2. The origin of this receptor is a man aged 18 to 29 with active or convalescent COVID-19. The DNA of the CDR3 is TGTGCCAGCAGTTCCCCCGTCCAGCGGGGCTACAATGAGCAGTTCTTC. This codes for CASSSPVQRGYNEQFF.